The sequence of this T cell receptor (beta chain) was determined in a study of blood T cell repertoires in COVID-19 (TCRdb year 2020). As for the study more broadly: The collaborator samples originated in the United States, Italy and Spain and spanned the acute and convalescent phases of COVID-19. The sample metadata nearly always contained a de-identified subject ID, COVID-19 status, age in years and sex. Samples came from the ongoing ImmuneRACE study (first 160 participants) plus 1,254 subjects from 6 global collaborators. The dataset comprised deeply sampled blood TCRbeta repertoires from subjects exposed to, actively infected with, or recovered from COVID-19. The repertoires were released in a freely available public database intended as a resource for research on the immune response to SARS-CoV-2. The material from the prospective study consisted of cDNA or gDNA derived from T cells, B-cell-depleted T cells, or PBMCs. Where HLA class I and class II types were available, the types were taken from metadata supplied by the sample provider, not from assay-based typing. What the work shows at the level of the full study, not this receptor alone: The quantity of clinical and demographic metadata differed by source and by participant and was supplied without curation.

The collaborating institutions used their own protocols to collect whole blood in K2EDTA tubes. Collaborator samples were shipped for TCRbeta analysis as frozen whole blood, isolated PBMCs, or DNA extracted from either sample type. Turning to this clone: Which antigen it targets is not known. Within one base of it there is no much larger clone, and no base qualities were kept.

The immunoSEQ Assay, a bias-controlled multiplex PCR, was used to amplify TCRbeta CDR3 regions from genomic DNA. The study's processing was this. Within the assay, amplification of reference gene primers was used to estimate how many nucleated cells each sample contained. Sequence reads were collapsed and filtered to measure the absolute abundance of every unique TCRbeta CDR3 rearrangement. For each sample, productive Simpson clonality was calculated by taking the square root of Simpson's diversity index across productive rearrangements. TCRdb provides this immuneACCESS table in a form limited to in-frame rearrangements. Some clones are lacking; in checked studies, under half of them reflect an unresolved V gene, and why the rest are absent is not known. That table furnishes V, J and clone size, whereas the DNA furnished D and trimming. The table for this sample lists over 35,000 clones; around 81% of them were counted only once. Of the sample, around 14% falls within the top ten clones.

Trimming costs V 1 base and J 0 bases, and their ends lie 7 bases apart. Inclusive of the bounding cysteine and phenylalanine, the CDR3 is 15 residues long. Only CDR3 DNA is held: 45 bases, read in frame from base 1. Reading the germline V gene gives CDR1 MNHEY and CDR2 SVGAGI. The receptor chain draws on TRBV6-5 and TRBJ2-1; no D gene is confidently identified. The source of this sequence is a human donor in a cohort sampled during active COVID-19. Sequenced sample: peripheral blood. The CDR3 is CASSYYGFSYNEQFF. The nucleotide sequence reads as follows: TGTGCCAGCAGTTACTATGGCTTCTCCTACAATGAGCAGTTCTTC.